Detailed here is one T cell receptor (beta chain). Its antigen is not identified. This specimen comes from a study of stem cell transplantation in POMP-related autoinflammatory disease. Overall study context: Impaired MHC class I-dependent CD8+ differentiation was hypothesized from defective thymoproteasomes. Before transplant: CD4+ naive skewing, low CD8+ proportions, reduced cytokine secretion.

The CDR3 consists of 13 residues. V lost 8 bases to trimming and J lost 4 bases, with 14 bases between them. Germline assignment: CDR1 SNHLY and CDR2 FYNNEI. Points from the study as a whole: Across all analyzed T-cell subsets, patients with PRAID tended toward reduced diversity and increased clonality. Fewer unique TRB V-J gene pairings were identified in patients with PRAID.

Repertoires were generated with immunoSEQ multiplex PCR, while TCRdb's copy carries only in-frame clones and drops some. The data contain roughly 68,000 clones, roughly 93% of them singletons. The chain couples TRBV2 to TRBJ2-5; D is unclear. The receptor comes from a human patient with POMP-related autoinflammation and immune dysregulation (PRAID). Some T cells may originate from the graft donor. The sequences come from CD4+ T cells from PBMCs, collected after stem cell transplantation. The CDR3 nucleotides read TGTGCCAGCGGGGAAACTACGGGAGAGACCCAGTACTTC. Amino acid sequence: CASGETTGETQYF.